This TCR beta chain appears in the sequencing data of a study of blood T cell repertoires in COVID-19 (dated by TCRdb to between 2020 and 2021). For the study in its entirety: Collaborator samples came from the United States, Italy and Spain and covered acute and convalescent phases of COVID-19. Deeply sampled blood TCRbeta repertoires from subjects exposed to, actively infected with, or recovered from COVID-19 were included in the dataset. Samples came from the ongoing ImmuneRACE study (first 160 participants) plus 1,254 subjects from 6 global collaborators. A de-identified subject ID, COVID-19 status, age in years and sex were almost always included in the sample metadata. The repertoires were made available in a free public database intended to serve as a resource for research on the immune response to SARS-CoV-2. HLA class I and class II types, where available, came from metadata supplied by the sample provider rather than from assay-based typing. The material from the prospective study consisted of cDNA or gDNA derived from T cells, B-cell-depleted T cells, or PBMCs.

TCRbeta CDR3 regions were amplified from genomic DNA by means of the immunoSEQ Assay, a bias-controlled multiplex PCR. In the authors' own workflow: Nucleated cell counts per sample were estimated from amplification of reference gene primers within the assay. To quantify the absolute abundance of each unique TCRbeta CDR3 rearrangement, sequence reads were collapsed and filtered. For each sample, productive Simpson clonality was calculated by taking the square root of Simpson's diversity index across productive rearrangements. TCRdb obtained this table from immuneACCESS and retained in-frame rearrangements with V and J assigned. These tables miss some clones; where compared with another copy, unresolved V genes account for less than half of the shortfall, and the remainder is unexplained. The V and J calls and the clone size are those of that table, but D and trimming were determined from the DNA. Here the sample has about 200,000 clones; over 75% occur a single time. The top ten clonotypes cover under 3.5% of the sample.

To note about this clone: Its antigen is unknown. No qualities accompany the bases; no much larger clone lies one base away.

Results and caveats for the whole study, not just this receptor: The amount of clinical and demographic metadata varied by source and participant and was provided uncurated.

V was cut back by 6 bases and J by 5 bases, leaving a gap of 11 bases between them. For CDR1 and CDR2, the germline V gene lists MDHEN and SYDVKM. There are 13 amino acids in the CDR3, from cysteine to phenylalanine inclusive. The DNA shown is the 39-base CDR3, in frame from base 1. The collaborating institutions used their own protocols to collect whole blood in K2EDTA tubes. For TCRbeta analysis, collaborators shipped samples as frozen whole blood, isolated PBMCs, or DNA extracted from either of those sample types. The sequenced material came from peripheral blood. This receptor chain uses TRBV28 and TRBJ1-3; the D gene remains uncertain. This TCR derives from a woman older than 75 with active or convalescent COVID-19. The DNA sequence is as follows: TGTGCCAGCAGCATCGGTCGAAGAAACACCATATATTTT. Its protein is CASSIGRRNTIYF. Reference TRBV28 and TRBJ1-3 genes cover what lies past the CDR3, so the full variable domain is DVKVTQSSRYLVKRTGEKVFLECVQDMDHENMFWYRQDPGLGLRLIYFSYDVKMKEKGDIPEGYSVSREKKERFSLILESASTNQTSMYLCASSIGRRNTIYFGEGSWLTVV.